This T cell receptor (beta chain) was identified in a study of cytomegalovirus exposure and HLA in healthy donors. V was clipped by 1 base and J by 12 bases; unmatched bases: 8. The CDR3 spans 15 residues. The germline V gene has CDR1 LNHNV and CDR2 YYDKDF (reference sequence). PCR employed 60 Vbeta and 13 Jbeta primers. Profiling relied on immunoSEQ multiplex PCR, and the TCRdb table lists in-frame clones only, not all of them. The sample lists roughly 130,000 clones, about four fifths occurring once. Source material: PBMCs. The receptor's source is a man aged 18-30 years in good health and CMV-seronegative. The V and J genes are TRBV15 and TRBJ2-1; 11 bases agree with TRBD2. The CDR3 DNA follows: TGTGCCACCAGCAGAGCGGCGACTAGCGGGATGGTGCAGTTCTTC. Its translation is CATSRAATSGMVQFF.